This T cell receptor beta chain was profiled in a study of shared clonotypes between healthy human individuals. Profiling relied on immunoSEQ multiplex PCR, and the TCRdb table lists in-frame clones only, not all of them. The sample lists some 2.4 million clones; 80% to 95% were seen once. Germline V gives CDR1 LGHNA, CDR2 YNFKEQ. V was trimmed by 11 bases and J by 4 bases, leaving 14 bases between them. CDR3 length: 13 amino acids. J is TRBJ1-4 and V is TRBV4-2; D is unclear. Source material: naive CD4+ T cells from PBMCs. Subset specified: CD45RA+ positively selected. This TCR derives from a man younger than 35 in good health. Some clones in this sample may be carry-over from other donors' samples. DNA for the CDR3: TGTGCCCAAAAGGACCTTCATAATGAAAAACTGTTTTTT. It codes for CAQKDLHNEKLFF.